These 21 T cell receptor beta chains were sequenced from one sample in a study of shared clonotypes between healthy human individuals. The method was immunoSEQ multiplex PCR; TCRdb's version includes in-frame clones alone and lacks a portion of them. The repertoire holds a few million clones, approximately 90% seen once, with about 0.41% in the top ten. The sequencing input was naive CD4+ T cells from PBMCs. Specified subset: CD45RA+ positively selected. These receptors originate from a man between 18 and 29 years old in good health. Some clones in this sample may be carry-over from other donors' samples.

J is TRBJ2-3 and V is TRBV7-6, with D possibly TRBD2 on 6 matching bases. From germline, CDR1 is SGHVS and CDR2 FNYEAQ. The CDR3 extends over 21 amino acids. Deletions cut 0 bases from V and 3 bases from J, with 28 bases between. Here the CDR3 reads CASSLAPTDFQRVELTDTQYF. The CDR3 bases are TGTGCCAGCAGCTTAGCGCCGACAGACTTTCAGCGGGTAGAACTTACAGATACGCAGTATTTT.

This clone is a singleton in its sample. The CDR3 reads CASSWDRGPGNTIYF. The CDR3 bases are TGTGCCAGCAGCTGGGACAGGGGGCCTGGAAACACCATATATTTT. The chain combines TRBV5-4 with TRBJ1-3; 12 bases line up with TRBD1. V lost 3 bases to trimming and J lost 2 bases; unmatched junction nucleotides: 0. CDR3 length: 15 amino acids. Germline V gene lookup returns CDR1 SGHNT and CDR2 YYREEE (reference sequence).

The gene calls are TRBV7-2 and TRBJ2-2; D possibly corresponds to TRBD2 (6 bases). CDR3 size: 13 residues. Germline V gives CDR1 SGHTA, CDR2 FQGNSA. Trimming pared 1 base from V and 7 bases from J, leaving 7 bases between. The CDR3 DNA follows: TGTGCCAGCAGCTTAGAGGAGGGCGGGGAGCTGTTTTTT. Amino acid sequence: CASSLEEGGELFF.

The chain recombines TRBV19 with TRBJ1-1; D gene uncertain. CDR1 LNHDA and CDR2 SQIVND come from the germline V gene (reference sequence). The CDR3 totals 13 residues. Trimming cost V 6 bases and J 0 bases, with 8 bases left between them. The DNA for the CDR3 is TGTGCCAGTAGACGGATTATGAACACTGAAGCTTTCTTT. Translation gives CASRRIMNTEAFF.

The rearrangement links TRBV29-1 to TRBJ1-5, with unresolved D. Trimming shortened V by 4 bases and J by 0 bases, and 13 bases separated the two germline ends. Germline values: CDR1 SQVTM, CDR2 ANQGSEA. This CDR3 region has 15 residues. CDR3 region: CSVADGWYSNQPQHF. In DNA form, the CDR3 reads TGCAGCGTTGCGGACGGCTGGTATAGCAATCAGCCCCAGCATTTT.

This chain uses TRBV7-2 with TRBJ2-3, with 15 bases identical to TRBD2. The CDR3 is 16 residues long. Germline V gene lookup returns CDR1 SGHTA and CDR2 FQGNSA. With V trimmed by 5 bases and J by 4 bases, 4 bases remained unmatched. The chain's CDR3 is CASSTGLAGGADTQYF. The CDR3 nucleotides read TGTGCCAGCAGCACCGGACTAGCGGGAGGGGCAGATACGCAGTATTTT.

The chain uses TRBV7-3 and TRBJ1-5, with D possibly being TRBD1 (6 bases). V was shortened by 6 bases and J by 4 bases, with 10 bases between the two germline ends. Per the germline V gene, CDR1 is SGHTA and CDR2 is FQGTGA. CDR3 length equals 13 residues. CDR3 residues: CASSEGGNQPQHF. Written as DNA, the CDR3 is TGTGCCAGCAGTGAAGGGGGGAATCAGCCCCAGCATTTT.

The V call is TRBV4-1, the J call TRBJ2-1; D gene unclear. The CDR3 runs to 13 residues. Trimming shortened V by 4 bases and J by 8 bases, and 12 bases separated the two germline ends. Germline assignment: CDR1 MGHRA and CDR2 YSYEKL. DNA for the CDR3: TGCGCCAGCAGCCGGGCCAGAGTAGATGAGCAGTTCTTC. This translates into CASSRARVDEQFF.

The chain employs TRBV5-1 and TRBJ2-6; 8 bases are a match to TRBD1. The germline V gene encodes CDR1 SGHRS and CDR2 YFSETQ. The length of the CDR3 is 17 residues. V gave up 2 bases and J gave up 6 bases; unmatched junction bases: 10. The CDR3 DNA reads as TGCGCCAGCAGCTTTTATTTCGGACAGGGTAAGGCCAACGTCCTGACTTTC. Its translation is CASSFYFGQGKANVLTF.

In its sample, this clone was seen once. The chain has TRBV7-9 and TRBJ2-6, with D uncertain. The germline V gene encodes CDR1 SEHNR and CDR2 FQNEAQ (reference sequence). The V and J ends lost 8 bases and 12 bases respectively, with 20 bases between them. CDR3 length equals 14 residues. The CDR3 DNA reads TGTGCCAGCGGCTCCGGTGACGTAAGGGTCGTCCTGACTTTC. It specifies CASGSGDVRVVLTF.

This chain connects TRBV5-4 to TRBJ2-7, with TRBD2 matching 7 bases. This CDR3 is built from 14 residues. The ends lost 5 bases at V and 3 bases at J; junction bases unmatched: 8. Germline V gene lookup returns CDR1 SGHNT and CDR2 YYREEE (reference sequence). CDR3 loop: CASRTRGGSYEQYF. The CDR3 nucleotides read TGTGCCAGCAGGACCCGGGGCGGGAGCTACGAGCAGTACTTC.

The table lists this clone with a few counts. The gene calls are TRBV29-1 and TRBJ1-1; D remains unclear. The CDR3 has 13 amino acids. V dropped 6 bases and J dropped 4 bases, with 15 bases sitting between them. Germline V lookup: CDR1 SQVTM, CDR2 ANQGSEA. The CDR3 bases are TGCAGCGTCCGGGCTCAGACCTTCACTGAAGCTTTCTTT. It specifies CSVRAQTFTEAFF. Variable domain in full (rest from reference TRBV29-1 and TRBJ1-1): SAVISQKPSRDICQRGTSLTIQCQVDSQVTMMFWYRQQPGQSLTLIATANQGSEATYESGFVIDKFPISRPNLTFSTLTVSNMSPEDSSIYLCSVRAQTFTEAFFGQGTRLTVV.

This clone has just a few counts. The chain uses TRBV5-4 and TRBJ1-1; no clear D gene. CDR3 size: 14 residues. V gave up 1 base and J gave up 1 base, with 8 bases separating them. Germline CDR1 is SGHNT and CDR2 is YYREEE (reference sequence). CDR3 DNA sequence: TGTGCCAGCAGCTTGACGGCAGCGAACACTGAAGCTTTCTTT. Residues: CASSLTAANTEAFF.

The chain uses TRBV9 and TRBJ2-5; D perhaps matches TRBD1 (6 bases). Trimming stripped 0 bases from V and 2 bases from J, with 11 bases between. There are 15 residues in the CDR3. Germline V gene lookup returns CDR1 SGDLS and CDR2 YYNGEE. The CDR3, as DNA: TGTGCCAGCAGCGTAGCAGGGGCCGGACAAGAGACCCAGTACTTC. This codes for CASSVAGAGQETQYF.

The V and J genes are TRBV4-1 and TRBJ2-7; TRBD2 matches 11 bases. Per the germline V gene, CDR1 is MGHRA and CDR2 is YSYEKL. The CDR3 is 17 residues long. Trimming cost V 4 bases and J 4 bases; bases outside gene matches: 12. DNA of the CDR3: TGCGCCAGCAGCCGAATAGCGGGAGGGTCCCTCTCATACGAGCAGTACTTC. It is translated as CASSRIAGGSLSYEQYF.

CDR3 sequence: CASSSDGINTEAFF. The DNA for the CDR3 is TGCGCCAGCAGCTCGGACGGAATTAACACTGAAGCTTTCTTT. V and J are TRBV5-1 and TRBJ1-1; D gene ambiguous. The CDR3 is 14 amino acids. Trimming left V 3 bases short and J 2 bases short, with 11 bases between. The V gene's germline CDR1 is SGHRS and CDR2 YFSETQ.

Worth noting for this clone: Different DNA sequences within this sample yield the same CDR3. The V call is TRBV28, the J call TRBJ1-2, with D unresolved. V shed 2 bases and J shed 4 bases, with 5 bases lying between them. This CDR3 has 12 amino acids. From germline, CDR1 is MDHEN and CDR2 SYDVKM. The CDR3 DNA reads as TGTGCCAGCAGTTTAGGGCGCTATGGCTACACCTTC. Translation: CASSLGRYGYTF.

The J gene is TRBJ1-1, the V gene TRBV7-8; 7 nucleotides agree with TRBD1. CDR1 is SGHVS and CDR2 is FQNEAQ in the germline V gene. The CDR3 is 16 residues long. J lost 0 bases, V lost 5 bases, and 9 bases had no gene match. CDR3 residues: CASSQRDSTMNTEAFF. CDR3 in DNA: TGTGCCAGCAGCCAACGGGACAGTACTATGAACACTGAAGCTTTCTTT.

J is TRBJ2-6 and V is TRBV11-3, with D unclear. V lost 4 bases, J lost 0 bases, and 10 bases lay in between. From germline, CDR1 is SGHNT and CDR2 YENEEA. The length of the CDR3 is 16 residues. CDR3 nucleotides: TGTGCCAGCAGCTCCCGGACCGCCTCTGGGGCCAACGTCCTGACTTTC. This sequence encodes CASSSRTASGANVLTF. Drawing the rest from reference TRBV11-3 and TRBJ2-6, the complete variable domain is EAGVVQSPRYKIIEKKQPVAFWCNPISGHNTLYWYLQNLGQGPELLIRYENEEAVDDSQLPKDRFSAERLKGVDSTLKIQPAELGDSAVYLCASSSRTASGANVLTFGAGSRLTVL.

The rearrangement uses TRBV2 and TRBJ1-5; possibly TRBD1 for D (5 bases). CDR1 and CDR2 from the germline V gene are SNHLY and FYNNEI. The CDR3 extends over 14 amino acids. V lost 6 bases to trimming and J lost 4 bases, with 13 bases between them. The CDR3, as DNA: TGTGCCAGCAGCAGGGAGTTGGAGAATCAGCCCCAGCATTTT. Translated: CASSRELENQPQHF. Complete variable domain (other parts from reference TRBV2 and TRBJ1-5): EPEVTQTPSHQVTQMGQEVILRCVPISNHLYFYWYRQILGQKVEFLVSFYNNEISEKSEIFDDQFSVERPDGSNFTLKIRSTKLEDSAMYFCASSRELENQPQHFGDGTRLSIL.

V usage is TRBV28 and J usage is TRBJ2-3, with 10 bases that match TRBD2. J gave up 6 bases and V 5 bases, and 8 bases lay outside the gene matches. Germline V gene data show CDR1 as MDHEN and CDR2 as SYDVKM. This CDR3 region has 15 residues. The CDR3 coding sequence is TGTGCCAGCAGTCCAGCCGGAGCGGGAGGGGATACGCAGTATTTT. Residues: CASSPAGAGGDTQYF. Supplemented by reference TRBV28 and TRBJ2-3, the full variable domain reads DVKVTQSSRYLVKRTGEKVFLECVQDMDHENMFWYRQDPGLGLRLIYFSYDVKMKEKGDIPEGYSVSREKKERFSLILESASTNQTSMYLCASSPAGAGGDTQYFGPGTRLTVL.